This T cell receptor beta chain was profiled in a study of early T cells in non-severe SARS-CoV-2 infection. Looking at the study overall: Sequencing of unsorted whole blood was done on bulk RNA, leaving chains unpaired.

TCRdb called the 5' RACE reads again in MiXCR, with one record for every CDR3 protein. Counted here are around 30,000 distinct CDR3 sequences, under 6.5% occurring once; the ten biggest clones make up 13%. V was trimmed by 4 bases and J by 11 bases, leaving 14 bases between them. Germline-derived CDR1 and CDR2 are SGHTA and FQGNSA. The CDR3 spans 12 residues. The sample comprised whole blood. The chain is built from TRBV7-2 and TRBJ1-1, with a tentative D call TRBD1 (5 bases). The sequence derives from an adult who was a healthcare worker with PCR-confirmed SARS-CoV-2 infection or an uninfected control (not recorded which). The CDR3 sequence: CASSSLGGEAFF. CDR3 DNA: TGTGCCAGCAGCTCCCTGGGGGGGGAGGCTTTCTTT.